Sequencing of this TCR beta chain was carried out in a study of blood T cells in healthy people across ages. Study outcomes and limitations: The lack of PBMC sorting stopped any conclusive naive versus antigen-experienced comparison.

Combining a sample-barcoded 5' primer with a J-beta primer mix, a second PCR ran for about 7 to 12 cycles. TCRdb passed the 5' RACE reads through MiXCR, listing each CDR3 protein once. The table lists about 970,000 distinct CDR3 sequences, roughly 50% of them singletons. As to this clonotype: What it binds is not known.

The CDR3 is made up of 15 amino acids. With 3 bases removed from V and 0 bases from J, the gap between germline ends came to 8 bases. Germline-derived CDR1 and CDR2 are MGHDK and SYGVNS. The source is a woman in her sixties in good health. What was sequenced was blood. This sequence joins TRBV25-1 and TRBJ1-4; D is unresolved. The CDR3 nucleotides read TGTGCCAGCAGTGATGCACGTGCAACTAATGAAAAACTGTTTTTT. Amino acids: CASSDARATNEKLFF.